This entry describes one TCR beta chain. Authors' data handling: Reference gene primer amplification in the assay estimated nucleated cell counts. The repertoire was sequenced with immunoSEQ multiplex PCR; TCRdb's copy has only in-frame clones and lacks some. Clonal size and the V and J genes are those of that table, whereas D and trimming came from the DNA. The sample yields 45,000 to 55,000 clones, approximately 85% seen once. V gave up 0 bases and J gave up 7 bases, with 15 bases separating them. The CDR3 is 15 residues long. Germline CDR1 reads ENHRY; CDR2 reads SYGVKD. This specimen comes from a study of blood T cell repertoires in COVID-19. Whole-study context: Samples came from the United States, Italy and Spain, spanning acute and convalescent COVID-19. In each case, the material was cDNA or gDNA derived from T cells, B-cell-depleted T cells, or PBMCs.

Sample: peripheral blood. The chain uses TRBV10-3 and TRBJ1-2; TRBD1 might be the D (6 bases). This TCR derives from a woman of 80 years or more with acute or convalescent COVID-19. As DNA, the CDR3 is TGTGCCATCAGTGAGTCGCCAGGGGCGGACTTTGGCTACACCTTC. Translating it yields CAISESPGADFGYTF.